This passage covers 21 T cell receptor beta chains from one sample sequenced in a study of STAT5B mutations in CD4+ large granular lymphocyte leukemia. Profiling relied on immunoSEQ multiplex PCR, and the TCRdb table lists in-frame clones only, not all of them. Of about 29,000 clones in the sample, about three quarters were seen once. Sequencing was carried out using CD4+ T cells from blood buffy coats. The receptors stem from a human donor in good health.

This clone appeared once. The V gene is TRBV6-4, the J gene TRBJ1-5; no clear D gene. The germline V and J ends were trimmed by 5 bases and 7 bases, with 15 bases remaining between them. The CDR3 has 14 residues. Germline V lookup: CDR1 MRHNA, CDR2 SNTAGT. CDR3 bases: TGTGCCAGCAGTTTGGAGGGAGCGGGCCAGCCCCAGCATTTT. Residues: CASSLEGAGQPQHF.

The table lists this clone with a few counts. This chain uses TRBV9 with TRBJ1-5; no reliable D call. The CDR3 is 14 residues long. Germline V gene sequence: CDR1 SGDLS, CDR2 YYNGEE. Between the trimmed V and J ends, which lost 0 bases and 2 bases, there was a span of 6 bases. CDR3 coding DNA: TGTGCCAGCAGCGTAGGCGTCGGCAATCAGCCCCAGCATTTT. This translates into CASSVGVGNQPQHF.

The V gene is TRBV28, the J gene TRBJ2-3, with D uncertain. The CDR3 totals 13 residues. CDR1 and CDR2 (germline): MDHEN, SYDVKM. Trimming shortened V by 7 bases and J by 0 bases, and 8 bases separated the two germline ends. The CDR3 DNA reads as TGTGCCAGCATTCAAACCAGCACAGATACGCAGTATTTT. Its protein product is CASIQTSTDTQYF.

This clone was found once. This chain links TRBV7-2 with TRBJ2-5; 15 bases fit TRBD2. Germline-derived CDR1 and CDR2 are SGHTA and FQGNSA. The CDR3 has 16 residues. The V gene end was trimmed by 5 bases and the J gene end by 2 bases; junction bases not matched to a gene: 3. The CDR3 DNA sequence: TGTGCCAGCAGCGGGGGACTAGCGGGGGGACAAGAGACCCAGTACTTC. Residues: CASSGGLAGGQETQYF.

V is TRBV5-1 and J is TRBJ2-7, with 7 bases fitting TRBD2. Germline lookup yields CDR1 SGHRS and CDR2 YFSETQ. The V segment lost 3 bases and the J segment 6 bases; nucleotides outside the gene matches: 12. This CDR3 is 15 amino acids long. The CDR3 sequence is CASSWGGDGTGEQYV. As DNA, the CDR3 is TGCGCCAGCAGCTGGGGGGGGGATGGAACAGGCGAGCAGTACGTC.

The rearrangement uses TRBV28 and TRBJ2-5, with a possible D match to TRBD1 (5 bases). The CDR3 loop spans 13 amino acids. V shed 2 bases and J shed 2 bases, with 6 bases lying between them. CDR1 MDHEN and CDR2 SYDVKM come from the germline V gene. The CDR3 sequence is CASSLPGQETQYF. CDR3 bases: TGTGCCAGCAGTTTACCAGGGCAAGAGACCCAGTACTTC.

The chain couples TRBV30 to TRBJ2-1; TRBD1 is a possible D gene (6 bases). The V end lost 4 bases, the J end lost 5 bases, and 15 bases lay between the germline ends. Germline V gene lookup returns CDR1 GTSNPN and CDR2 SVGIG (reference sequence). The CDR3 is 14 residues long. CDR3 residues: CAWNLGGANNEQFF. The CDR3 nucleotides read TGTGCCTGGAATCTAGGGGGAGCTAACAATGAGCAGTTCTTC.

This chain joins TRBV19 and TRBJ1-6; D is undetermined. This CDR3 is built from 16 residues. Between the trimmed V and J ends, which lost 5 bases and 7 bases, there was a span of 18 bases. The V gene's germline CDR1 is LNHDA and CDR2 SQIVND (reference sequence). The CDR3 nucleotides read TGTGCCAGTAGTGCCAGAAACCGGGTCCCAAATTCACCCCTCCACTTT. Its protein product is CASSARNRVPNSPLHF.

The V call is TRBV5-1, the J call TRBJ2-3; tentative D call: TRBD1 (5 bases). Deletions cut 0 bases from V and 0 bases from J, with 11 bases between. This CDR3 contains 16 residues. The germline V gene encodes CDR1 SGHRS and CDR2 YFSETQ. The CDR3 bases are TGCGCCAGCAGCTTGGCAGGGCCGCCTAGCACAGATACGCAGTATTTT. Amino acid sequence: CASSLAGPPSTDTQYF.

The CDR3 spells CASSIGGPGEAFF. For the CDR3, the DNA is TGTGCCAGTAGTATCGGGGGGCCGGGCGAAGCTTTCTTT. The chain combines TRBV19 with TRBJ1-1; possible D gene TRBD1, 6 bases. Germline V gives CDR1 LNHDA, CDR2 SQIVND (reference sequence). The CDR3 runs to 13 residues. Deletions cut 3 bases from V and 8 bases from J, with 13 bases between.

This rearrangement joins TRBV5-6 to TRBJ2-3; 9 bases agree with TRBD2. V shed 4 bases and J 7 bases; nucleotides not matched to a gene: 13. Germline CDR1 reads SGHDT; CDR2 reads YYEEEE. The CDR3 has 16 residues. DNA of the CDR3: TGTGCCAGCAGCGCCGATAGCGGGGGAGCCATGAATACGCAGTATTTT. Amino acid sequence: CASSADSGGAMNTQYF.

The genes are TRBV6-5 and TRBJ1-5; TRBD1 might be the D (6 bases). CDR1 is MNHEY, CDR2 SVGAGI, per germline. This CDR3 region has 15 residues. V dropped 6 bases and J dropped 7 bases, with 19 bases sitting between them. In nucleotides, the CDR3 is TGTGCCAGCAGCAAGGAGCCGGGACACACCCAGCCCCAGCATTTT. It encodes CASSKEPGHTQPQHF.

The genes are TRBV30 and TRBJ1-3; D ambiguous. In germline, CDR1 is GTSNPN, CDR2 SVGIG (reference sequence). Deletions cut 0 bases from V and 0 bases from J, with 3 bases between. The CDR3 runs 13 residues. The CDR3 loop reads CAWSVLSGNTIYF. The CDR3 region has the DNA TGTGCCTGGAGTGTACTCTCTGGAAACACCATATATTTT.

V usage is TRBV6-6 and J usage is TRBJ2-3; D unclear. Germline CDR1 MNHNY, CDR2 SVGAGI (reference sequence). This CDR3 has 15 amino acids. Trimming cost V 6 bases and J 0 bases, with 13 bases left between them. CDR3 in amino acids: CASRLQKTSTDTQYF. CDR3 nucleotides: TGTGCCAGCAGACTACAAAAAACTAGCACAGATACGCAGTATTTT.

This rearrangement joins TRBV28 to TRBJ2-7; D might be TRBD1 (6 bases). The CDR3 consists of 14 residues. The germline gives CDR1 MDHEN, CDR2 SYDVKM. The germline V and J ends were trimmed by 7 bases and 9 bases, with 22 bases remaining between them. CDR3 sequence: CASTFGTNPTGQYF. DNA of the CDR3: TGTGCCAGCACATTTGGGACAAACCCTACGGGGCAGTACTTC.

There are a few counts of this clone. V usage is TRBV19 and J usage is TRBJ2-6, with 7 bases identical to TRBD1. This CDR3 comprises 17 residues. The germline CDR1 and CDR2 sequences are LNHDA and SQIVND (reference sequence). J was trimmed by 4 bases and V by 9 bases; bases with no gene match: 15. The CDR3 here is CASTGVLRGPGANVLTF. In DNA, the CDR3 is TGTGCCAGCACAGGCGTACTTAGGGGGCCAGGGGCCAACGTCCTGACTTTC.

This clone came up a few times. The chain combines TRBV6-5 with TRBJ2-1; D possibly uses TRBD1 or TRBD2 (5 bases each). The CDR3 spans 14 residues. V gave up 0 bases and J gave up 10 bases, with 13 bases separating them. Germline V gene data show CDR1 as MNHEY and CDR2 as SVGAGI. The CDR3 protein is CASSYSGTPREQFF. The CDR3 DNA follows: TGTGCCAGCAGTTACTCCGGGACCCCCAGGGAGCAGTTCTTC.

This clone turned up a few times. V is TRBV28 and J is TRBJ2-3, with a weak D call TRBD2 (7 bases). The CDR3 runs 16 residues. Looked up from germline, CDR1 is MDHEN and CDR2 is SYDVKM. Trimming left V 6 bases short and J 1 base short, with 17 bases between. The DNA of the CDR3 is TGTGCCAGCAGCCCCAGGGCGGGGGCCCGCACAGATACGCAGTATTTT. This gives the protein CASSPRAGARTDTQYF.

This clone was seen a few times. The chain uses TRBV7-3 and TRBJ2-1; D not resolved. Trimming removed 1 base from V and 2 bases from J, with 12 bases in between. In germline, CDR1 is SGHTA, CDR2 FQGTGA. The length of the CDR3 is 16 residues. The CDR3 loop is CASSLSPRRTYNEQFF. Here the CDR3 DNA reads TGTGCCAGCAGCTTAAGTCCGCGCCGTACCTACAATGAGCAGTTCTTC. Filled out from reference TRBV7-3 and TRBJ2-1, the complete variable domain reads GAGVSQTPSNKVTEKGKYVELRCDPISGHTALYWYRQSLGQGPEFLIYFQGTGAADDSGLPNDRFFAVRPEGSVSTLKIQRTERGDSAVYLCASSLSPRRTYNEQFFGPGTRLTVL.

The chain employs TRBV6-5 and TRBJ1-1; no firm D call. CDR3 length equals 14 residues. Per the germline V gene, CDR1 is MNHEY and CDR2 is SVGAGI. Trimming pared 4 bases from V and 0 bases from J, leaving 9 bases between. The CDR3 reads CASSSGRLNTEAFF. The CDR3 DNA reads TGTGCCAGCAGTTCTGGCCGATTGAACACTGAAGCTTTCTTT.

This clone was counted once. The chain has TRBV6-6 and TRBJ2-3; 9 bases are shared with TRBD2. Losses at the gene ends were 7 bases for V and 5 bases for J; bases not matched to a gene: 10. The CDR3 consists of 15 residues. CDR1 and CDR2 (germline): MNHNY, SVGAGI (reference sequence). CDR3 region: CASTPRASGVDTQYF. CDR3 DNA sequence: TGTGCCAGCACCCCCCGGGCTAGCGGGGTAGATACGCAGTATTTT.